This T cell receptor beta chain was recovered during a study of T cells in Graves' hyperthyroidism and ophthalmopathy. Study-level results: Ophthalmopathy could be told apart from stable hyperthyroidism with a 13 V-J model. The majority of expanded thyroid clonotypes above 0.001 also appeared in blood.

On this clonotype itself: Its antigen is currently unknown.

Exclusion of patients followed from uncontrolled infection, other autoimmune disease, pregnancy or lactation. Diagnosis rested on symptoms, serum thyroxine and TRAb, thyroid ultrasound, and orbital computed tomography. RNA transcripts gave rise to amplified TCR beta CDR3 regions. HTBI primers drove first-round RT-PCR of the TCR CDR3. TCRdb re-called the multiplex PCR reads with MiXCR, one entry per CDR3 protein. The profile shows about 570,000 distinct CDR3 sequences, 40% to 55% of them singletons. This CDR3 comprises 15 residues. The V segment lost 6 bases and the J segment 6 bases; nucleotides outside the gene matches: 10. Germline V lookup: CDR1 SEHNR, CDR2 FQNEAQ (reference sequence).

This sequence joins TRBV7-9 and TRBJ2-2, with 7 bases that match TRBD1. The specimen sequenced was peripheral blood or thyroid tissue (not recorded which). The clonotype was recovered from an adult woman with Graves' disease, either hyperthyroidism or ophthalmopathy (not recorded which). CDR3 nucleotides: TGTGCCAGCAGTACGCCGGGACAGACCCCCGGGGAGCTGTTTTTT. Amino acids: CASSTPGQTPGELFF.